A single sample gave rise to the 11 T cell receptor beta chains below, sequenced in a study of shared clonotypes between healthy human individuals. Sequencing was performed with immunoSEQ multiplex PCR; in TCRdb, only in-frame clones are kept and a portion is missing. The sample holds about 1.1 million clones; 70% to 80% are singletons and the top ten take more than 0.85%. Specimen: memory CD4+ T cells from PBMCs. Subset specified: CD45RA-negative fraction. The receptors were sampled from a man aged 18 to 30 in good health. Some clones in this sample may be carry-over from other donors' samples.

The V and J genes are TRBV27 and TRBJ2-2; weak D call: TRBD2 (5 bases). The germline CDR1 and CDR2 sequences are MNHEY and SMNVEV (reference sequence). V lost 6 bases to trimming and J lost 7 bases, with 12 bases between them. This CDR3 spans 13 amino acids. The CDR3 region has the DNA TGTGCCAGCAGGTTGAGGGCGGTCGGGGAGCTGTTTTTT. It codes for CASRLRAVGELFF.

J is TRBJ1-5 and V is TRBV18, with D unresolved. V was shortened by 0 bases and J by 5 bases, with 14 bases between the two germline ends. The germline gives CDR1 KGHSH, CDR2 LQKENI. This CDR3 is 16 amino acids long. CDR3 amino acids: CASSPPSPGRHQPQHF. The CDR3 DNA reads as TGTGCCAGCTCACCACCTTCGCCCGGGCGACATCAGCCCCAGCATTTT.

The gene calls are TRBV29-1 and TRBJ1-1; maybe TRBD1 (6 bases). Germline V lookup: CDR1 SQVTM, CDR2 ANQGSEA. V dropped 7 bases and J dropped 5 bases, with 17 bases sitting between them. This CDR3 comprises 13 residues. This CDR3 is CSAAPGAGTEAFF. In nucleotides, the CDR3 is TGCAGCGCCGCTCCGGGGGCGGGGACTGAAGCTTTCTTT. Full variable domain (remainder filled in from reference TRBV29-1 and TRBJ1-1): SAVISQKPSRDICQRGTSLTIQCQVDSQVTMMFWYRQQPGQSLTLIATANQGSEATYESGFVIDKFPISRPNLTFSTLTVSNMSPEDSSIYLCSAAPGAGTEAFFGQGTRLTVV.

The chain uses TRBV18 and TRBJ2-7; D uncertain. V lost 2 bases and J lost 9, with 14 bases in between. CDR1 is KGHSH, CDR2 LQKENI, per germline. The CDR3 covers 13 residues. The DNA of the CDR3 is TGTGCCAGCTCACCAGACCTCTCGTTCGGGCAGTACTTC. Protein sequence: CASSPDLSFGQYF.

The chain joins TRBV5-1 to TRBJ2-3; 14 bases are a match to TRBD2. Germline loops: CDR1 SGHRS, CDR2 YFSETQ. V lost 3 bases, J lost 7 bases, and 7 bases stayed unmatched. The CDR3 runs 16 residues. CDR3 bases: TGCGCCAGCAGCTCCGGGACTAGCGGGAGTGCAAATACGCAGTATTTT. Protein sequence: CASSSGTSGSANTQYF.

The rearrangement joins TRBV7-2 to TRBJ2-2, with D tentatively TRBD2 (5 bases). Germline-derived CDR1 and CDR2 are SGHTA and FQGNSA. The V gene lost 2 bases and the J gene lost 6 bases, with 16 bases spanning the gap. The CDR3 is 16 residues long. CDR3 DNA: TGTGCCAGCAGCTTACAGGCCACCCGGGGTGCCGGGGAGCTGTTTTTT. This sequence encodes CASSLQATRGAGELFF.

Note on this clone: One base away lies a much larger clone, so this may be a sequencing read error. The rearrangement joins TRBV11-2 to TRBJ2-5; D not resolved. The J call is in doubt because the DNA end fits TRBJ2-7 better. The CDR3 has 13 amino acids. In germline, CDR1 is SGHAT, CDR2 FQNNGV. CDR3 coding DNA: TGTGCCAGCAGCTTAGACAGCTCCTACGAGCAGTACTTC. Translating gives CASSLDSSYEQYF.

The chain recombines TRBV28 with TRBJ2-5, with 14 bases that match TRBD2. CDR1 and CDR2 from the germline V gene are MDHEN and SYDVKM. V lost 2 bases to trimming and J lost 5 bases; unmatched junction nucleotides: 1. The CDR3 totals 15 residues. DNA of the CDR3: TGTGCCAGCAGTTTAAGGACTAGCGGGAGGGAGACCCAGTACTTC. Its protein is CASSLRTSGRETQYF.

This clone was seen only a few times. The CDR3 sequence is CASSAGLAGLEQFF. The CDR3 coding sequence is TGTGCCAGCAGCGCGGGACTAGCGGGACTTGAGCAGTTCTTC. V and J are TRBV5-4 and TRBJ2-1; 13 positions agree with TRBD2. Per the germline V gene, CDR1 is SGHNT and CDR2 is YYREEE (reference sequence). Losses at the gene ends were 4 bases for V and 9 bases for J; bases not matched to a gene: 4. The CDR3 length is 14 residues.

This clone was seen just once. This chain links TRBV7-7 with TRBJ2-3; D possibly corresponds to TRBD2 (6 bases). Germline assignment: CDR1 SSHAT and CDR2 FNYEAQ (reference sequence). The CDR3 contains 15 residues. Deletions cut 2 bases from V and 2 bases from J, with 11 bases between. CDR3 sequence: CASSLSGTLTDTQYF. The DNA of the CDR3 is TGTGCCAGCAGCTTAAGTGGGACTCTCACAGATACGCAGTATTTT.

Points on this clone: This may be a read error: a much more frequent sequence differs by one nucleotide. Without the conserved terminal phenylalanine or tryptophan, this CDR3 likely stems from a read error. This chain uses TRBV6-6 with TRBJ1-1; possible D gene TRBD1, 5 bases. The CDR3 extends over 13 amino acids. With 6 bases removed from V and 1 base from J, the gap between germline ends came to 9 bases. CDR1 is MNHNY, CDR2 SVGAGI, per germline (reference sequence). Here the CDR3 DNA reads TGTGCCAGCAGCCCGACAGAGAACACTGAAGCTTTCCTT. Translating gives CASSPTENTEAFL.